The rows below give T cell receptor beta chains drawn from one sample of a study of blood T cell repertoires in COVID-19. The data were produced by immunoSEQ multiplex PCR, yet TCRdb's version contains in-frame clones alone and is incomplete. The data contain about 300,000 clones, under 90% of them singletons. Source material: PBMCs or T cells enriched from blood (not recorded which). The receptors derive from a man younger than 45 who had recovered from COVID-19. Each CDR3 is given with its conserved first and last residue. D genes are given only for firm matches. Clone size is not always given. Where it is, it says once, few, many or a class for expanded clones.

size	D	V	J	DNA	CDR3
-	TRBD2	TRBV10-2	TRBJ2-3	TGCGCCAGCAGTGAGAGGGGACTAGCGTGGACAGATACGCAGTATTTT	CASSERGLAWTDTQYF
once	-	TRBV14	TRBJ1-2	TGTGCCAGCAGCCAAGACCCGGGGAGTAACTATGGCTACACCTTC	CASSQDPGSNYGYTF
-	TRBD2	TRBV5-6	TRBJ2-4	TGTGCCAGCAGCGTGTTTGGGCAGCGGGGCAAAAACATTCAGTACTTC	CASSVFGQRGKNIQYF
-	-	TRBV28	TRBJ2-3	TGTGCCAGCAGTTCAGCGCGGACGCAGTATTTT	CASSSARTQYF
-	TRBD2	TRBV7-2	TRBJ2-2	TGTGCCAGCAGCTCGCACCTGACTAGCGGGCGTTACACCGGGGAGCTGTTTTTT	CASSSHLTSGRYTGELFF
-	-	TRBV29-1	TRBJ2-7	TGCAGCGTTGACGGGGGTGCCCTCGAGCAGTACTTC	CSVDGGALEQYF
-	-	TRBV7-8	TRBJ1-1	TGTGCCAGCAGCTTAGGCCCGGGGGGCACTGAAGCTTTCTTT	CASSLGPGGTEAFF
-	TRBD2	TRBV19	TRBJ2-3	TGTGCCAGTAGTTATGGACTAGCGGGACCAGATACGCAGTATTTT	CASSYGLAGPDTQYF
-	TRBD2	TRBV2	TRBJ2-3	TGTGCCAGCAGTAGAAGCGGGGGGTTCGGCGATACGCAGTATTTT	CASSRSGGFGDTQYF
-	-	TRBV7-9	TRBJ1-6	TGTGCCAGCAGCCCAGTGGGCAGGGGCCCAATGAATTCACCCCTCCACTTT	CASSPVGRGPMNSPLHF
-	-	TRBV30	TRBJ2-3	TGTGCCTGGAGTGTCTCGGGGGATACGCAGTATTTT	CAWSVSGDTQYF
few	-	TRBV7-8	TRBJ1-1	TGTGCCAGCAGCAGACTAGGGGCTGTGAACACTGAAGCTTTCTTT	CASSRLGAVNTEAFF
-	TRBD1	TRBV4-2	TRBJ2-7	TGTGCCAGCAGCCAAGATGTCGGCGGGACAGGGGACCCCTACGAGCAGTACTTC	CASSQDVGGTGDPYEQYF
-	TRBD1	TRBV18	TRBJ1-1	TGTGCCAGCTCTTCGGGACAGGGGGTTACTGAAGCTTTCTTT	CASSSGQGVTEAFF
-	TRBD1	TRBV19	TRBJ2-5	TGTGCCAGTAGTCCACGGACAGGGGCCAACCAAGAGACCCAGTACTTC	CASSPRTGANQETQYF
-	-	TRBV27	TRBJ1-1	TGTGCCAGCAGCCGACCACAGGCTTCTGAAGCTTTCTTT	CASSRPQASEAFF
-	TRBD2	TRBV14	TRBJ2-5	TGTGCCAGCAGCCAAGGTCCGGGACTAGCGGGGGGAAAGACCCAGTACTTC	CASSQGPGLAGGKTQYF
-	-	TRBV5-1	TRBJ1-2	TGCGCCAGCAGCGTACAGGGTGGCTATGGCTACACCTTC	CASSVQGGYGYTF
-	-	TRBV27	TRBJ2-7	TGTGCCAGCAGTAAGCGGGACAAGTCCTACGAGCAGTACTTC	CASSKRDKSYEQYF
-	-	TRBV5-1	TRBJ1-2	TGCGCCAGCAGCCCCCTTGAGGGAGTGTATGGCTACACCTTC	CASSPLEGVYGYTF
-	-	TRBV10-3	TRBJ1-5	TGTGCCATCAGCCGGGACATCTATCAGCCCCAGCATTTT	CAISRDIYQPQHF
-	-	TRBV9	TRBJ2-3	TGTGCCAGCAGCCCCCGAGTTTTTTCAGGGACAGATACGCAGTATTTT	CASSPRVFSGTDTQYF
-	-	TRBV6-1	TRBJ2-5	TGTGCCAGCAGTGAAGAGGCAGGGGGGAAGACCCAGTACTTC	CASSEEAGGKTQYF
-	-	TRBV2	TRBJ1-5	TGTGCCAGCAGGGGCACAAATAGCAATCAGCCCCAGCATTTT	CASRGTNSNQPQHF
-	-	TRBV6-4	TRBJ1-6	TGTGCCAGCAGTGAATCCAGGGCCTATAATTCACCCCTCCACTTT	CASSESRAYNSPLHF
-	TRBD1	TRBV5-4	TRBJ2-7	TGTGCCAGCAGCTTTTTGGACAGGGTGAAAGGCGAGCAGTACTTC	CASSFLDRVKGEQYF
-	-	TRBV7-2	TRBJ2-5	TGTGCCAGCAGCTTAGGCGGGGCGACCCAAGAGACCCAGTACTTC	CASSLGGATQETQYF
-	TRBD1	TRBV19	TRBJ2-5	TGTGCCAGTAGTAGACCGGGACAGGGGAGGAAGACCCAGTACTTC	CASSRPGQGRKTQYF
-	-	TRBV18	TRBJ2-2	TGTGCCAGCTCACCTGAGCCCCCGGACAGCACCGGGGAGCTGTTTTTT	CASSPEPPDSTGELFF
-	-	TRBV7-9	TRBJ2-3	TGTGCCAGCAGCTTACCAGGGGGGCCCCTCACAGATACGCAGTATTTT	CASSLPGGPLTDTQYF
-	TRBD1	TRBV7-9	TRBJ2-2	TGTGCCAGCAGCTCCACGGGGACAGGGAGGAACACCGGGGAGCTGTTTTTT	CASSSTGTGRNTGELFF
-	TRBD2	TRBV3-1/TRBV3-2	TRBJ2-3	TGTGCCAGCAGCCCTCGACTAGCGGGGTTAACAGATACGCAGTATTTT	CASSPRLAGLTDTQYF